The 17 T cell receptor beta chains in this list originate from one sample, sequenced in a study of blood T cell repertoires in COVID-19. Sequencing was performed with immunoSEQ multiplex PCR; in TCRdb, only in-frame clones are kept and a portion is missing. The table has 400,000 to 450,000 clones, 70% to 90% seen once. The sequenced material came from peripheral blood. The receptor source for this set is a woman aged 40 to 55 with COVID-19, enrolled during active disease.

The chain recombines TRBV28 with TRBJ2-3, with 8 positions matching TRBD1. V dropped 5 bases and J dropped 5; count of bases not matched to a gene: 6. CDR3 length equals 14 residues. Per germline, CDR1 MDHEN and CDR2 SYDVKM. Here the CDR3 reads CASSLGQVGDTQYF. For the CDR3, the DNA is TGTGCCAGCAGTCTGGGACAGGTGGGAGATACGCAGTATTTT.

The chain carries TRBV12-3 or TRBV12-4 and TRBJ1-1; no clear D. The CDR3 runs 13 residues. The V end lost 5 bases, the J end lost 8 bases, and 15 bases lay between the germline ends. Here the CDR3 reads CASSLVVRAEAFF. The CDR3 DNA sequence: TGTGCCAGCAGTCTTGTGGTGCGGGCGGAAGCTTTCTTT.

The chain is built from TRBV28 and TRBJ2-2; tentative D call: TRBD2 (6 bases). The V gene lost 6 bases and the J gene lost 5 bases, with 7 bases spanning the gap. The CDR3 spans 12 residues. The germline CDR1 and CDR2 sequences are MDHEN and SYDVKM. Written as DNA, the CDR3 is TGTGCCAGCAGGGGAGGTACCGGGGAGCTGTTTTTT. This codes for CASRGGTGELFF.

The chain has TRBV28 and TRBJ2-2, with D possibly matching TRBD2 (6 bases). V lost 7 bases and J lost 2, with 11 bases in between. This CDR3 is 14 amino acids long. CDR1 is MDHEN, CDR2 SYDVKM, per germline. The CDR3 coding sequence is TGTGCCAGCACTGGAGGGTCAAACACCGGGGAGCTGTTTTTT. Its translation is CASTGGSNTGELFF.

This clone was picked up one time. This chain uses TRBV27 with TRBJ2-2; D is perhaps TRBD1 (5 bases). The CDR3 has 14 residues. Looked up from germline, CDR1 is MNHEY and CDR2 is SMNVEV (reference sequence). Deletions cut 3 bases from V and 6 bases from J, with 11 bases between. The CDR3 spells CASSFLGAAGELFF. The CDR3 nucleotides read TGTGCCAGCAGTTTTTTAGGGGCGGCCGGGGAGCTGTTTTTT.

The chain has TRBV28 and TRBJ1-1; weak D call: TRBD1 (6 bases). Germline CDR1 reads MDHEN; CDR2 reads SYDVKM. The CDR3 contains 15 residues. Trimming removed 4 bases at V and 3 bases at J, with 15 bases between. CDR3: CASSSSRDIYTEAFF. CDR3 DNA: TGTGCCAGCAGTTCCTCCCGGGACATCTACACTGAAGCTTTCTTT.

The gene calls are TRBV14 and TRBJ2-1; 10 bases match TRBD1. J gave up 9 bases and V 6 bases, and 5 bases lay outside the gene matches. Germline V lookup: CDR1 SGHDN, CDR2 FVKESK. The CDR3 runs to 13 residues. The CDR3 DNA sequence: TGTGCCAGCAGGGGGACAGGGGTCAGTGAGCAGTTCTTC. Its translation is CASRGTGVSEQFF.

The genes are TRBV10-3 and TRBJ1-1; D perhaps matches TRBD1 (6 bases). Trimming pared 4 bases from V and 0 bases from J, leaving 9 bases between. The germline CDR1 and CDR2 sequences are ENHRY and SYGVKD. The CDR3 is 14 amino acids. The CDR3 spells CAISVGQLNTEAFF. CDR3 sequence (DNA): TGTGCCATCAGTGTCGGACAGCTGAACACTGAAGCTTTCTTT.

The chain couples TRBV6-5 to TRBJ1-1; 8 bases fit TRBD1. CDR3 length: 14 residues. V lost 2 bases to trimming and J lost 4 bases; unmatched junction nucleotides: 3. CDR1 and CDR2 (germline): MNHEY, SVGAGI. The chain's CDR3 is CASSYLDRATEAFF. In nucleotides, the CDR3 is TGTGCCAGCAGTTACCTGGACAGGGCCACTGAAGCTTTCTTT.

The chain recombines TRBV28 with TRBJ1-6; no clear D. In germline, CDR1 is MDHEN, CDR2 SYDVKM. Deletions cut 2 bases from V and 7 bases from J, with 3 bases between. CDR3 length equals 12 residues. CDR3 in DNA: TGTGCCAGCAGTTTACCGAATTCACCCCTCCACTTT. Its protein product is CASSLPNSPLHF.

This clone was seen once. The V gene is TRBV7-9, the J gene TRBJ1-4; unclear D gene. Germline V gene sequence: CDR1 SEHNR, CDR2 FQNEAQ (reference sequence). This CDR3 is 16 amino acids long. The V gene lost 4 bases and the J gene lost 3 bases, with 15 bases spanning the gap. This CDR3 reads CASSSTFGGANEKLFF. DNA of the CDR3: TGTGCCAGCAGCTCCACATTCGGCGGAGCTAATGAAAAACTGTTTTTT. Variable domain in full (rest from reference TRBV7-9 and TRBJ1-4): DTGVSQNPRHKITKRGQNVTFRCDPISEHNRLYWYRQTLGQGPEFLTYFQNEAQLEKSRLLSDRFSAERPKGSFSTLEIQRTEQGDSAMYLCASSSTFGGANEKLFFGSGTQLSVL.

V and J are TRBV30 and TRBJ2-7; 7 bases match TRBD2. J lost 2 bases, V lost 2 bases, and 15 bases had no gene match. CDR3 length equals 17 residues. The V gene's germline CDR1 is GTSNPN and CDR2 SVGIG (reference sequence). DNA for the CDR3: TGTGCCTGGAGTCCTCCGCCCAGGCTAGCGGCAACCTACGAGCAGTACTTC. It encodes CAWSPPPRLAATYEQYF. The full variable domain, rest sourced from reference TRBV30 and TRBJ2-7, is SQTIHQWPATLVQPVGSPLSLECTVEGTSNPNLYWYRQAAGRGLQLLFYSVGIGQISSEVPQNLSASRPQDRQFILSSKKLLLSDSGFYLCAWSPPPRLAATYEQYFGPGTRLTVT.

The rearrangement links TRBV27 to TRBJ2-3; the match to TRBD2 covers 12 bases. J lost 1 base, V lost 8 bases, and 13 bases had no gene match. The CDR3 has 18 amino acids. The germline V gene encodes CDR1 MNHEY and CDR2 SMNVEV (reference sequence). DNA for the CDR3: TGTGCCAGCTCTCACGGGGCTAGCGGGAGGGTAGGCACAGATACGCAGTATTTT. Translation gives CASSHGASGRVGTDTQYF.

V and J are TRBV13 and TRBJ1-5; a weak D match, TRBD1 (6 bases). Between the trimmed V and J ends, which lost 3 bases and 3 bases, there was a span of 12 bases. The CDR3 length is 15 residues. CDR1 and CDR2 (germline): PRHDT, FYEKMQ (reference sequence). The CDR3 DNA sequence: TGTGCCAGCAGCTTGGGCACAGGGACCAATCAGCCCCAGCATTTT. Its translation is CASSLGTGTNQPQHF.

The chain recombines TRBV18 with TRBJ1-2, with 9 bases aligning to TRBD1. CDR3 length: 15 amino acids. Trimming at V came to 3 bases and at J to 4 bases, leaving 6 bases not matched to a gene. Germline V CDR1 and CDR2: KGHSH, LQKENI. The DNA of the CDR3 is TGTGCCAGCTCACCTTCCGGGACAGGGAGCTATGGCTACACCTTC. This gives the protein CASSPSGTGSYGYTF.

The table lists this clone with a count of one. The chain employs TRBV6-5 and TRBJ2-2; D not certain. Germline loops: CDR1 MNHEY, CDR2 SVGAGI. The V end lost 7 bases, the J end lost 7 bases, and 13 bases lay between the germline ends. The CDR3 consists of 13 residues. CDR3 bases: TGTGCCAGCACTCCCCCCACAGTCGGGGAGCTGTTTTTT. It encodes CASTPPTVGELFF.

The rearrangement links TRBV4-2 to TRBJ1-2, with TRBD1 matching over 11 bases. The ends lost 10 bases at V and 2 bases at J; junction bases unmatched: 6. CDR3 length equals 14 residues. Looked up from germline, CDR1 is LGHNA and CDR2 is YNFKEQ. For the CDR3, the DNA is TGTGCCACCTACCGGACAGGGGGCAACTATGGCTACACCTTC. Protein sequence: CATYRTGGNYGYTF.